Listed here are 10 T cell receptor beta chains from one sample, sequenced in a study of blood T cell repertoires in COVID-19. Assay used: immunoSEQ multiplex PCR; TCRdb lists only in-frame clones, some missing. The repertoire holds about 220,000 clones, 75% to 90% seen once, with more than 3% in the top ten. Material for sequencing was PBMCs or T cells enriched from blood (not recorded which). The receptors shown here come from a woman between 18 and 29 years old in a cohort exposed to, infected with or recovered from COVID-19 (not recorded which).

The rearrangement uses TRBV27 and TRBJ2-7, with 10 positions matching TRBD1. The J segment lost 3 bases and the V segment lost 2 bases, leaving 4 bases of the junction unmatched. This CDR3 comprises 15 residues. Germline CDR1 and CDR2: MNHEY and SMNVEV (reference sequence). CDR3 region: CASSLLGQGDYEQYF. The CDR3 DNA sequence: TGTGCCAGCAGTTTACTAGGACAGGGGGACTACGAGCAGTACTTC.

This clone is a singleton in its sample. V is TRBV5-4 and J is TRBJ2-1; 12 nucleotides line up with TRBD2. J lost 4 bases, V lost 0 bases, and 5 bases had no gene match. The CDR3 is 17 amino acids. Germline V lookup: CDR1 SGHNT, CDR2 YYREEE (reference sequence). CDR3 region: CASSLEGLAGGYNEQFF. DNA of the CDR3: TGTGCCAGCAGCTTGGAAGGTCTAGCGGGAGGGTACAATGAGCAGTTCTTC.

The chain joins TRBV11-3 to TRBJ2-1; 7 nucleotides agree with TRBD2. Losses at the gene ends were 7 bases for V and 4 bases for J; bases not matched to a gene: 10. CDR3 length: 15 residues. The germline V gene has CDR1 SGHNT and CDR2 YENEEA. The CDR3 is CASTSREAAYNEQFF. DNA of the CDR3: TGTGCCAGCACCTCTCGGGAGGCGGCATACAATGAGCAGTTCTTC.

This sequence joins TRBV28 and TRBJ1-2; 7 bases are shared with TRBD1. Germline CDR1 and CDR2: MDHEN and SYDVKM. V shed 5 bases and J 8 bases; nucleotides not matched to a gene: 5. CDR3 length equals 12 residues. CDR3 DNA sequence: TGTGCCAGCAGTGAGGGGGCGCGGGGCTACACCTTC. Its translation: CASSEGARGYTF.

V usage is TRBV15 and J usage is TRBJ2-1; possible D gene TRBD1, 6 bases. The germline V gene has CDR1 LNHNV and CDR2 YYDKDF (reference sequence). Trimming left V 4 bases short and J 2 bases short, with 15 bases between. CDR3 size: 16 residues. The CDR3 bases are TGTGCCACCAGCACAAAACAGGGTTACCCCTACAATGAGCAGTTCTTC. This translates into CATSTKQGYPYNEQFF. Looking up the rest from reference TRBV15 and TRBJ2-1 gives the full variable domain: DAMVIQNPRYQVTQFGKPVTLSCSQTLNHNVMYWYQQKSSQAPKLLFHYYDKDFNNEADTPDNFQSRRPNTSFCFLDIRSPGLGDTAMYLCATSTKQGYPYNEQFFGPGTRLTVL.

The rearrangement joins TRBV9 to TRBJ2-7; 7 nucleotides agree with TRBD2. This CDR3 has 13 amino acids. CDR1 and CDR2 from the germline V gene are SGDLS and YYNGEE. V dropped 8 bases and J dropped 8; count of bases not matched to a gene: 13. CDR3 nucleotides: TGTGCCAGTGCGACTAGCCAAGGGTTGAAGCAGTACTTC. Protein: CASATSQGLKQYF.

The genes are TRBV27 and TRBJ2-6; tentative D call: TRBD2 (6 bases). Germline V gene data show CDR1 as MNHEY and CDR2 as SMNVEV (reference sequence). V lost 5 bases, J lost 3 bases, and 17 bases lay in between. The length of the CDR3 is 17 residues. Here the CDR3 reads CASSPPRWRVGANVLTF. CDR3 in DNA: TGTGCCAGCAGTCCCCCCCGGTGGAGGGTTGGGGCCAACGTCCTGACTTTC. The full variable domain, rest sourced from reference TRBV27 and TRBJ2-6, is EAQVTQNPRYLITVTGKKLTVTCSQNMNHEYMSWYRQDPGLGLRQIYYSMNVEVTDKGDVPEGYKVSRKEKRNFPLILESPSPNQTSLYFCASSPPRWRVGANVLTFGAGSRLTVL.

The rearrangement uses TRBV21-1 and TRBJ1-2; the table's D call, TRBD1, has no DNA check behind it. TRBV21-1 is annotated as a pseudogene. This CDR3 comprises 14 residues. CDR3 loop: CASSKGTGFYGYTF. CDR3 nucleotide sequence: TGTGCCAGCAGCAAAGGGACAGGATTCTATGGCTACACCTTC.

The CDR3 DNA follows: TGTGCCAGCTCACCCGGCACAGGGGCTGCGGAGGAAAAACTGTTTTTT. It yields the protein CASSPGTGAAEEKLFF. The chain uses TRBV18 and TRBJ1-4; 7 bases line up with TRBD1. The CDR3 runs to 16 residues. CDR1 is KGHSH and CDR2 is LQKENI in the germline V gene. The trim removed 3 bases at V and 8 bases at J, leaving 12 bases unmatched.

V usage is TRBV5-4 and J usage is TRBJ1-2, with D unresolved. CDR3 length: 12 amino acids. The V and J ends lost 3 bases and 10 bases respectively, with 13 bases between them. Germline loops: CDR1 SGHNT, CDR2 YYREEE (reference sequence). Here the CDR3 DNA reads TGTGCCAGCAGCTCTGCCCCGGTCGACTACACCTTC. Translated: CASSSAPVDYTF.